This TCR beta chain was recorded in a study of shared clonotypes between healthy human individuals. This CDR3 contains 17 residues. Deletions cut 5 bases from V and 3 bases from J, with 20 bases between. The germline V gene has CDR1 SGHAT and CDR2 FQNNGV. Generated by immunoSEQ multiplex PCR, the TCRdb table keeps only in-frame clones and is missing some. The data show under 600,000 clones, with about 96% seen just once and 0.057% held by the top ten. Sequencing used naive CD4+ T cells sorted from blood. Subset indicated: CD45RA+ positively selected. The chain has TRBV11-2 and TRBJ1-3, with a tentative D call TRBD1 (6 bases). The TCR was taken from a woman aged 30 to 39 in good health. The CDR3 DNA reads TGTGCCAGCAGCCAAACTTTGGGGGCTTTAGGTGGAAACACCATATATTTT. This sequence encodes CASSQTLGALGGNTIYF. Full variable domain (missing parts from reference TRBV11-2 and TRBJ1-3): EAGVAQSPRYKIIEKRQSVAFWCNPISGHATLYWYQQILGQGPKLLIQFQNNGVVDDSQLPKDRFSAERLKGVDSTLKIQPAKLEDSAVYLCASSQTLGALGGNTIYFGEGSWLTVV.